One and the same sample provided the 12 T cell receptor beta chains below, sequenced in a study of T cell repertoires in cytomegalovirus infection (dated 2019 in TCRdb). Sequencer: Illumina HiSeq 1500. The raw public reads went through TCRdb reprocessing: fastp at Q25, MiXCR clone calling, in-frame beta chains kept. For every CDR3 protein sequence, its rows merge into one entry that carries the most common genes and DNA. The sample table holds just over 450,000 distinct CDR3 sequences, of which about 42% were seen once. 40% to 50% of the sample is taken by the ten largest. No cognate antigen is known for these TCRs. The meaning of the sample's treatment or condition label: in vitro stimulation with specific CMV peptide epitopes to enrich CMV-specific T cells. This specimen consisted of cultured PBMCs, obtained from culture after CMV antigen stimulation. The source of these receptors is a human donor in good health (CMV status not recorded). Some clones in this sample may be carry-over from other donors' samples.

Written as DNA, the CDR3 is TGTGCCAGCAGCCAAGATCGAACAGACAACTATGGCTACACCTTC. This translates into CASSQDRTDNYGYTF. The chain uses TRBV4-2 and TRBJ1-2; D ambiguous. The germline V gene encodes CDR1 LGHNA and CDR2 YNFKEQ. CDR3 length: 15 residues. V lost 0 bases to trimming and J lost 2 bases, with 10 bases between them.

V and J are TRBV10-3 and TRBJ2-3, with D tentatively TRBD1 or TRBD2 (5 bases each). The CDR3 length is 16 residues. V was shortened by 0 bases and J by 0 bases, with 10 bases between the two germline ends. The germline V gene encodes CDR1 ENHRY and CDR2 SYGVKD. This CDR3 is CAISESGVSSTDTQYF. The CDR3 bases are TGTGCCATCAGTGAGTCGGGGGTAAGCAGCACAGATACGCAGTATTTT.

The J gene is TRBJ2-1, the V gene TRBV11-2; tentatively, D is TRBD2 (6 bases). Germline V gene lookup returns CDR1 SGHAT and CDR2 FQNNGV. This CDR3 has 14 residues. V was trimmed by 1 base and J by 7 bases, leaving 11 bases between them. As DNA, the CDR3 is TGTGCCAGCAGCTTAGGGGGGACTTCAAATGAGCAGTTCTTC. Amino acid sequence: CASSLGGTSNEQFF.

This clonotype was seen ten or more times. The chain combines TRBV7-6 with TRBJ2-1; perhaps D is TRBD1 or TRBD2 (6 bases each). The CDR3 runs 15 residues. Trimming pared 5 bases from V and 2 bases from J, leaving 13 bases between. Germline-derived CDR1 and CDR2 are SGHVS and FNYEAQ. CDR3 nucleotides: TGTGCCAGCAGCCCCGAGGGGGGAGCCTACAATGAGCAGTTCTTC. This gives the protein CASSPEGGAYNEQFF.

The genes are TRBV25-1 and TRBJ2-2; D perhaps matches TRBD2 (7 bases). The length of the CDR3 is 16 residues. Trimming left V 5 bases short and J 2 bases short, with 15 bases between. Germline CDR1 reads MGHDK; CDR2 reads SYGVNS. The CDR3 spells CASSPWGGANTGELFF. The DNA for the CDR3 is TGTGCCAGCAGTCCATGGGGGGGGGCCAACACCGGGGAGCTGTTTTTT.

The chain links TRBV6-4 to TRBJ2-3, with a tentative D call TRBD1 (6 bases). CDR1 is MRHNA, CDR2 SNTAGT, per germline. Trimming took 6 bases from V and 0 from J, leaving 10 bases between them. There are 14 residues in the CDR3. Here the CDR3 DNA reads TGTGCCAGCAGAACAGGGCCGAGCACAGATACGCAGTATTTT. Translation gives CASRTGPSTDTQYF.

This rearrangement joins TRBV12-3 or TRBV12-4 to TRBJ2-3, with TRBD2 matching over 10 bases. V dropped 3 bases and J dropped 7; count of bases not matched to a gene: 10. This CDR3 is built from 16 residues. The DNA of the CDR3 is TGTGCCAGCAGTTTCCTAAGCGGGGGGGCATCAAATACGCAGTATTTT. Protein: CASSFLSGGASNTQYF.

CDR3: CASSEGDRGYNEQFF. The CDR3, as DNA: TGTGCCAGCAGTGAAGGGGACAGGGGCTACAATGAGCAGTTCTTC. The chain carries TRBV6-1 and TRBJ2-1; 10 nucleotides align to TRBD1. Losses at the gene ends were 1 base for V and 3 bases for J; bases not matched to a gene: 0. CDR3 length: 15 residues. Germline V gene data show CDR1 as MNHNS and CDR2 as SASEGT.

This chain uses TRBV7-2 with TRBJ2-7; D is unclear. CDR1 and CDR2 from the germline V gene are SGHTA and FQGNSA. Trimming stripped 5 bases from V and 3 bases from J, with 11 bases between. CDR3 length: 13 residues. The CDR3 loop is CASSERTGYEQYF. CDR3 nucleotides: TGTGCCAGCAGCGAGAGAACTGGCTACGAGCAGTACTTC.

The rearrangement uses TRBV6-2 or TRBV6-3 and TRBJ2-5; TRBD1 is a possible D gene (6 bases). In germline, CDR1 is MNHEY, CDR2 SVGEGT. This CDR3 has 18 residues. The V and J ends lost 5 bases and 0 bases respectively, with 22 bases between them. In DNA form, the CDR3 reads TGTGCCAGCAGTCCACTACGCCGGACAGCGAACAACCAAGAGACCCAGTACTTC. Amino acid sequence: CASSPLRRTANNQETQYF.

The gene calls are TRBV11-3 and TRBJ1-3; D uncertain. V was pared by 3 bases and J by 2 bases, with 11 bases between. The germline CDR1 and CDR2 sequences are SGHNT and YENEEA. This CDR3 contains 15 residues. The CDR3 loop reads CASSFGSAAGNTIYF. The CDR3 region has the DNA TGTGCCAGCAGCTTCGGATCGGCGGCTGGAAACACCATATATTTT.

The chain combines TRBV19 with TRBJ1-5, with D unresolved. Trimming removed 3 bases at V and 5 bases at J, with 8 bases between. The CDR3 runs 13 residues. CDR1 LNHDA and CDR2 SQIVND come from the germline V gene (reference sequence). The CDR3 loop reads CASSIERYQPQHF. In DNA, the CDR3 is TGTGCCAGTAGTATCGAGAGGTATCAGCCCCAGCATTTT.